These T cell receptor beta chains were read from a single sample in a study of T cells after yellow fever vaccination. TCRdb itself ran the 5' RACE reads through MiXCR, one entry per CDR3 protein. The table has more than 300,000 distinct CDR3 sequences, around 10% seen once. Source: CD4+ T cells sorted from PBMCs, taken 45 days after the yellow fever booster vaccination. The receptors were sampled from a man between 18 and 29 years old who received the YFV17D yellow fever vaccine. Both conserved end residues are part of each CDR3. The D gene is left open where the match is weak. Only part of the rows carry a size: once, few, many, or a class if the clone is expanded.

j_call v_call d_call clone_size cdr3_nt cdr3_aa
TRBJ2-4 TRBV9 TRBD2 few TGTGCCAGCAGCGTAGGTTTTCGCGGGGGAATTCAGTACTTC CASSVGFRGGIQYF
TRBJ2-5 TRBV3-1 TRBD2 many TGTGCCAGCAGCCAAGGACTAGCGGGGATAGAGACCCAGTACTTC CASSQGLAGIETQYF
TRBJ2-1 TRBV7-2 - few TGTGCCACCGGACCGTCCTGGGGGAATGAGCAGTTCTTC CATGPSWGNEQFF
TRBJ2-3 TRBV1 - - TGCACCAGCAGCCAAACTAGCGGGGTCACAGATACGCAGTATTTT CTSSQTSGVTDTQYF
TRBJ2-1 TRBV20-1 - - TGCAGTGCTAGAGAGTCTCATTCCCTCGGGGAGCAGTTCTTC CSARESHSLGEQFF
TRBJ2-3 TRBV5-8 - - TGTGCCAGCACCTTGGGGAGGTCGGTAGATACGCAGTATTTT CASTLGRSVDTQYF
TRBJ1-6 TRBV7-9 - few TGTGCCAGCAGCTTACCAAATGGGGTGGGATTCCTCCACTTT CASSLPNGVGFLHF
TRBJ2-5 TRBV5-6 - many TGTGCCAGCAGCGGGGGGGAGACCCAGTACTTC CASSGGETQYF
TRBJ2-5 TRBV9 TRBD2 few TGTGCAAGCAGCGTACGGCCGGGGGGGCCAGAGGAGACCCAGTACTTC CASSVRPGGPEETQYF
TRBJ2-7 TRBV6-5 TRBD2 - TGTGCCAGCAGCCCTAGCGGGGTGCCCTCCTACGAGCAGTACTTC CASSPSGVPSYEQYF
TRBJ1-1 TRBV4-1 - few TGCGCCAGCAGCCAAGTCATAGGGGAGCAAGCTTTCTTT CASSQVIGEQAFF
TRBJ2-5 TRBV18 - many TGTGCCAGCTCACCGGGGAGTGGGGAGACCCAGTACTTC CASSPGSGETQYF
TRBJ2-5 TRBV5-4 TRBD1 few TGTGCCAGCAGCTTGGCGGGACAGGTTGGGGCCCAGTACTTC CASSLAGQVGAQYF
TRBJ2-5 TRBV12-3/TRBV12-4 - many TGTGCCAGCAGTTTACTTTCCAGACAAGAGACCCAGTACTTC CASSLLSRQETQYF
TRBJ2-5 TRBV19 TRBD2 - TGTGCCAGTAGTACAAGCGGGGGGGAGACCCAGTACTTC CASSTSGGETQYF
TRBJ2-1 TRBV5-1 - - TGCGCCAGCAGCTTCAAGTGGACAAGCTCCTACAATGAGCAGTTCTTC CASSFKWTSSYNEQFF
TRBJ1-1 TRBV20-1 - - TGCAGTGCTCCGATTGGACGGAGCACTGAAGCTTTCTTT CSAPIGRSTEAFF
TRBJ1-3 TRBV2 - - TGTGCAAGCAAGCGGGGCTCCCCTGGAAACACCATATATTTT CASKRGSPGNTIYF
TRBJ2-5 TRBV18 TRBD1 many TGTGCCAGCTCACCAAGTGGACAGGGGGCCGCGACCCAGTACTTC CASSPSGQGAATQYF
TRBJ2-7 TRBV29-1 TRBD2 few TGCAGCGTTTCGGCGGGGGACGAGCAGTACTTC CSVSAGDEQYF
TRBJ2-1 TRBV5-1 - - TGCGCCAGCAGCTTGGCTGACAGGTTCGAGGAGCAGTTCTTC CASSLADRFEEQFF
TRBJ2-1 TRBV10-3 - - TGTGCCATCAGTGAGTCCTCGGGCCGGGGGGCCGACAATGAGCAGTTCTTC CAISESSGRGADNEQFF
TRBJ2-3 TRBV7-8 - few TGTGCCAGCAGCTTAGGAGTGGATGATACGCAGTATTTT CASSLGVDDTQYF
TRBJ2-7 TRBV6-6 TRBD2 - TGTGCCAGCAGTCCCGGGACTAGACGGCACGAGCAGTACTTC CASSPGTRRHEQYF
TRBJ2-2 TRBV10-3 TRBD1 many TGTGCCATCAAGGGACAGTCACGCACCGGGGAGCTGTTTTTT CAIKGQSRTGELFF
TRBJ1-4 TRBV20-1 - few TGCAGTGCTCAGAGCTGGGGGGGCGGTGAAAAACTGTTTTTT CSAQSWGGGEKLFF
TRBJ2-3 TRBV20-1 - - TGCAGTGCTAGAGGGACCGATGGGATCGCAACGCAGTATTTT CSARGTDGIATQYF
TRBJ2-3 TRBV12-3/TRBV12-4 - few TGTGCCAGCAGTTTCGCGGGGTCCCCAGATACGCAGTATTTT CASSFAGSPDTQYF
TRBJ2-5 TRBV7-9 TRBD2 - TGTGCCAGCACCGCTAGCGGGGGGGCCTCGAAGACCCAGTACTTC CASTASGGASKTQYF
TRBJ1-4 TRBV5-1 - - TGCGCCAGCGGAGTGGAGACTAATGAAAAACTGTTTTTT CASGVETNEKLFF
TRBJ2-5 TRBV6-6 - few TGTGCCAGCAACAGTCAGGGGCTACAAGAGACCCAGTACTTC CASNSQGLQETQYF
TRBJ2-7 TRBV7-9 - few TGTGCCAGCAGCTTAGCCGGGGGGCTGGGCGAGCAGTACTTC CASSLAGGLGEQYF
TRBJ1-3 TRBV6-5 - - TGTGCCAGCAGATTCAGGGTCTCGGTGGACACCATATATTTT CASRFRVSVDTIYF
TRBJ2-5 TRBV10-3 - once TGTGCCATCAGTGTACAGGGTGGGGAGACCCAGTACTTC CAISVQGGETQYF
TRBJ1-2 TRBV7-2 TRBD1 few TGTGCCAGCAGCTTGGAGGGGGCCTTTAGGCCTTATGGCTACACCTTC CASSLEGAFRPYGYTF
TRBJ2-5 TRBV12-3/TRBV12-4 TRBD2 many TGTGCCAGCAGTACTCTAGCGGGGCAAGAGACCCAGTACTTC CASSTLAGQETQYF
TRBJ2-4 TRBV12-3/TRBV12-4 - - TGTGCCAGCAGTTTAGCAGGTTTGGGTTTGACCAAAAACATTCAGTACTTC CASSLAGLGLTKNIQYF
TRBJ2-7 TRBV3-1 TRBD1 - TGTGCCAGCAGCCGGGGACAGGGTGGATACGAGCAGTACTTC CASSRGQGGYEQYF
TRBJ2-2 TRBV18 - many TGCGCCAGCAGCCCGGACCGTAACACCGGGGAGCTGTTTTTT CASSPDRNTGELFF
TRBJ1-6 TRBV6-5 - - TGTGCCAGCAGTTACTCGATAGGCGGGGGTAATTCACCCCTCCACTTT CASSYSIGGGNSPLHF
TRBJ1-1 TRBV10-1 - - TGCGCCAGCGGGGAAGGGGCACCTACTGAAGCTTTCTTT CASGEGAPTEAFF
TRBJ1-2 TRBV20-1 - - TGCAGTGCGACCGGGACTGGAAAAAACACCTTC CSATGTGKNTF